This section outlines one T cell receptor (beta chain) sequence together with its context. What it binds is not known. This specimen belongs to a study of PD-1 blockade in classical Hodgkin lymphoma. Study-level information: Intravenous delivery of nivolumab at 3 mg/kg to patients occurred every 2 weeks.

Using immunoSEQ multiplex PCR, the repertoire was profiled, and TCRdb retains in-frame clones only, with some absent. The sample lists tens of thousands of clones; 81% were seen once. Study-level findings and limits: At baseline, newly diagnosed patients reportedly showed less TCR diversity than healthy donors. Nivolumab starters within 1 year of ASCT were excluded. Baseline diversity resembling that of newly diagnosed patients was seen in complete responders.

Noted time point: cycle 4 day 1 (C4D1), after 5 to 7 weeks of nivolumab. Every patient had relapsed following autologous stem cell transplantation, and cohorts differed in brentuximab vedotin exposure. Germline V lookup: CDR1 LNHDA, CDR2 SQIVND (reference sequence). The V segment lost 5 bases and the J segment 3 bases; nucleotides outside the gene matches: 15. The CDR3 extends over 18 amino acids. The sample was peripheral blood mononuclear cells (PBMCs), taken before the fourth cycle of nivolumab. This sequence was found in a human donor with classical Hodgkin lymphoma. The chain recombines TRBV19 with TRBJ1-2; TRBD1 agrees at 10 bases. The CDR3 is CASSGGGRDRGSYYGYTF. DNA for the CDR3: TGTGCCAGTAGTGGGGGAGGCCGGGACAGGGGTTCTTACTATGGCTACACCTTC.